Listed here is a single T cell receptor beta chain. The antigen is unknown. This entry comes from a study of PD-L1 blockade in urothelial cancer. Study background: Earlier, patients had received 0 to 3 chemotherapy regimens.

Time point given: peripheral blood 6 weeks after treatment start. Study conclusions and caveats: At the 3-week point, tumor-associated blood clones expanded more in durable-benefit patients.

V lost 8 bases and J 11 bases, leaving 19 bases between the germline ends. The CDR3 has 13 residues. The germline V gene encodes CDR1 MNHEY and CDR2 SMNVEV (reference sequence). Method: immunoSEQ multiplex PCR; TCRdb's copy keeps in-frame clones and lacks some. The table lists roughly 51,000 clones, approximately 85% of them singletons. Sequencing was performed on PBMCs, taken around atezolizumab (anti-PD-L1) treatment. The sequence derives from a man aged 45 to 65 with urothelial cancer. The V call is TRBV27, the J call TRBJ2-1; D perhaps matches TRBD1 (7 bases). The CDR3 sequence: CASGLTGAGKQFF. The CDR3 DNA sequence: TGTGCCAGCGGACTCACAGGGGCGGGGAAGCAGTTCTTC.